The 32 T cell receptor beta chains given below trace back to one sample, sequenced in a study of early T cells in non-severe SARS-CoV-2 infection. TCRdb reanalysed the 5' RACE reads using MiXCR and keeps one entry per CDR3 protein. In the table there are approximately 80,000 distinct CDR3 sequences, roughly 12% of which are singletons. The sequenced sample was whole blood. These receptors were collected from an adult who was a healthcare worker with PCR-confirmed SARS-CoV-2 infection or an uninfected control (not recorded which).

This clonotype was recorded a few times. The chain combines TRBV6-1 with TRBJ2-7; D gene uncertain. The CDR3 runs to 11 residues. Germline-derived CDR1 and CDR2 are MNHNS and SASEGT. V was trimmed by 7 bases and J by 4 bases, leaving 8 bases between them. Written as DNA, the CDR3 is TGTGCCAGCAACGATTGGTACGAGCAGTACTTC. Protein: CASNDWYEQYF.

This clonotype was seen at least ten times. This CDR3 reads CASSTTDGQETQYF. The CDR3 DNA follows: TGTGCCAGCTCAACCACCGACGGCCAAGAGACCCAGTACTTC. The chain uses TRBV18 and TRBJ2-5; no clear D gene. The length of the CDR3 is 14 residues. Per the germline V gene, CDR1 is KGHSH and CDR2 is LQKENI. V lost 5 bases, J lost 1 base, and 11 bases lay in between.

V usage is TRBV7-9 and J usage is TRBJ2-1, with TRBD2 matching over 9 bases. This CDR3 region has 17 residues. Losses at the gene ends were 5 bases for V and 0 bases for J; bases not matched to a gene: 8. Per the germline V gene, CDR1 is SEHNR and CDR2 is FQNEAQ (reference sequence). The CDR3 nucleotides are TGTGCCAGCAGCCCTTGGGGTAGCGGGAGCTCCTACAATGAGCAGTTCTTC. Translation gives CASSPWGSGSSYNEQFF.

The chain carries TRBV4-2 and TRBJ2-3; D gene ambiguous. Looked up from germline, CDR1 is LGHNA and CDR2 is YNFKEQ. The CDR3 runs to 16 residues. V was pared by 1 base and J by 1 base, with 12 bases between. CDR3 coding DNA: TGTGCCAGCAGCCAAGGCCTCCCAGTGGGCACAGATACGCAGTATTTT. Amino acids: CASSQGLPVGTDTQYF.

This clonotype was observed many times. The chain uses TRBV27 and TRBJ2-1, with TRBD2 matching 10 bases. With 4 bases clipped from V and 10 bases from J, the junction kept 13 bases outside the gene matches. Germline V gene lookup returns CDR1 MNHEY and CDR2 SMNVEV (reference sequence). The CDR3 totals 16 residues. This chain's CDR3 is CASSSQLAGLMREQFF. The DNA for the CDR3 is TGTGCCAGCAGTTCCCAACTAGCGGGGCTGATGAGGGAGCAGTTCTTC.

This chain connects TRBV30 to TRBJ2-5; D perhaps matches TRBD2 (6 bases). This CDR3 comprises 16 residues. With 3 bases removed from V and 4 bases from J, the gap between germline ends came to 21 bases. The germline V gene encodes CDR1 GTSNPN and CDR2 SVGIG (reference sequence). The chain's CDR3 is CAWRPVGGRRGETQYF. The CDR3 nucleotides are TGTGCCTGGAGGCCCGTTGGAGGGCGGAGGGGAGAGACCCAGTACTTC.

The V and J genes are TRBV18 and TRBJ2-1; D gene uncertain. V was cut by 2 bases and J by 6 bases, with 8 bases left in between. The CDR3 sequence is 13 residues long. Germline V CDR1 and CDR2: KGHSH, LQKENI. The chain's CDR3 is CASSPSRSNEQFF. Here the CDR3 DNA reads TGTGCCAGCTCACCATCTAGGTCCAATGAGCAGTTCTTC.

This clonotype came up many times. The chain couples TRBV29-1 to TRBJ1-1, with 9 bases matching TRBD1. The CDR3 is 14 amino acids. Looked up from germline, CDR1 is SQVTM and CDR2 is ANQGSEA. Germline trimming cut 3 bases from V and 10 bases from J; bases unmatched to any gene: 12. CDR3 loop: CSVEGLDRGSVAFF. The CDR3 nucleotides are TGCAGCGTTGAGGGGTTGGACAGGGGAAGCGTAGCTTTCTTT.

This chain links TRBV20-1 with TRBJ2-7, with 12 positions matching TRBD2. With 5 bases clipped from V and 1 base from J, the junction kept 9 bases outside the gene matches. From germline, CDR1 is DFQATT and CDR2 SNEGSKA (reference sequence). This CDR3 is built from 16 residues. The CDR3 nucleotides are TGCAGTGCTGGGGGCCTAGCGGGAGGGATTTCCTACGAGCAGTACTTC. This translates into CSAGGLAGGISYEQYF.

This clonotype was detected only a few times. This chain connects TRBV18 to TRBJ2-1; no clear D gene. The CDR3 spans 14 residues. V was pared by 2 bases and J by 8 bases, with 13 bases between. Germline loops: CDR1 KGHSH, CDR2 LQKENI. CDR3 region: CASSPIPSPDEQFF. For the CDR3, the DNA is TGTGCCAGCTCACCAATTCCAAGCCCAGATGAGCAGTTCTTC.

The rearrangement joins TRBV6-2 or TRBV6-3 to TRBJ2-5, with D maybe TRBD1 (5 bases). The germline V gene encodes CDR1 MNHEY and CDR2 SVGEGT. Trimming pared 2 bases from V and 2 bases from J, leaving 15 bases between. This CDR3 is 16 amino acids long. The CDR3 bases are TGTGCCAGCAGTTACCGCCGCCGGACACGTCAAGAGACCCAGTACTTC. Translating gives CASSYRRRTRQETQYF.

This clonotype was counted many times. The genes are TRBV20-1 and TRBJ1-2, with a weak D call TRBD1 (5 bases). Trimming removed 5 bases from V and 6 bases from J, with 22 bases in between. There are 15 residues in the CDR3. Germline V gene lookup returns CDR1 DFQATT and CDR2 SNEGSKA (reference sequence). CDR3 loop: CSAQNRDRKSHGYTF. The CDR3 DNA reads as TGCAGTGCTCAAAATCGGGACCGAAAGTCCCATGGCTACACCTTC.

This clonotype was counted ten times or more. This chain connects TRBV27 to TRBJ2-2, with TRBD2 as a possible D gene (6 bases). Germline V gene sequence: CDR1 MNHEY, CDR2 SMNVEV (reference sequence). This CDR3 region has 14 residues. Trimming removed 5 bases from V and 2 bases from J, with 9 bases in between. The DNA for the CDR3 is TGTGCCAGCAGTACTAGCTCTAACACCGGGGAGCTGTTTTTT. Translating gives CASSTSSNTGELFF.

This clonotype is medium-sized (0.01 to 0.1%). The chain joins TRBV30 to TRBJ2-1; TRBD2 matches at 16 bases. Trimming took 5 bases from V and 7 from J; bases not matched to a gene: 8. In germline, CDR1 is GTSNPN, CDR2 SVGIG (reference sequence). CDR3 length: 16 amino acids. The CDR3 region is CAWSYGTSGRENEQFF. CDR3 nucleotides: TGTGCCTGGTCTTACGGGACTAGCGGGAGGGAAAATGAGCAGTTCTTC.

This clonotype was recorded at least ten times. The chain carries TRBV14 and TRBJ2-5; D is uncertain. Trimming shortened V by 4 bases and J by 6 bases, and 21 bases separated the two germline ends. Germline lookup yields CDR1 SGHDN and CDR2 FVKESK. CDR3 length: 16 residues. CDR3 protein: CASSPRTANSKKTQYF. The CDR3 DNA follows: TGTGCCAGCAGCCCCCGGACCGCTAACTCGAAAAAGACCCAGTACTTC. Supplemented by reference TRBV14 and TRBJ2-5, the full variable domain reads EAGVTQFPSHSVIEKGQTVTLRCDPISGHDNLYWYRRVMGKEIKFLLHFVKESKQDESGMPNNRFLAERTGGTYSTLKVQPAELEDSGVYFCASSPRTANSKKTQYFGPGTRLLVL.

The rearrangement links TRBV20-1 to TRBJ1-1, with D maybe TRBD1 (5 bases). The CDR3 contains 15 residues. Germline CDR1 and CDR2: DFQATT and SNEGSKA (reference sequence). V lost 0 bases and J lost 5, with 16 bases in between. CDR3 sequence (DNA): TGCAGTGCTAGAGATCCGGGGGGGGAAGGAACTGAAGCTTTCTTT. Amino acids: CSARDPGGEGTEAFF.

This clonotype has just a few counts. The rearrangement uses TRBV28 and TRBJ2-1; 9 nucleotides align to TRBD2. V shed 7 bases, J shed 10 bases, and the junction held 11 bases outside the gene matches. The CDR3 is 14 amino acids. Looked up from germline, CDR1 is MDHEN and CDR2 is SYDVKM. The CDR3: CASMGTSPKLEQFF. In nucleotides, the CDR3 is TGTGCCAGCATGGGGACTAGCCCGAAGCTGGAGCAGTTCTTC.

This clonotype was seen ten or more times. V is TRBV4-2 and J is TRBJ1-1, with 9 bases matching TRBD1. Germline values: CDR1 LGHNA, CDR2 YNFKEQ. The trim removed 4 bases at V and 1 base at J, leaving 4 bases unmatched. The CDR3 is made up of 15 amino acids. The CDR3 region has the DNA TGTGCCAGCAGCCCGGGGGACAGGGAGAACACTGAAGCTTTCTTT. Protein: CASSPGDRENTEAFF.

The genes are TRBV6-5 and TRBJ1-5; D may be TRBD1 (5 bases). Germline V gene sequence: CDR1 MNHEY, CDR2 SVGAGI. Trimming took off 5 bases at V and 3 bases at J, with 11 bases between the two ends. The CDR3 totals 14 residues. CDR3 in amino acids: CASSPPGYNQPQHF. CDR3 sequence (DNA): TGTGCCAGCAGTCCCCCAGGGTACAATCAGCCCCAGCATTTT.

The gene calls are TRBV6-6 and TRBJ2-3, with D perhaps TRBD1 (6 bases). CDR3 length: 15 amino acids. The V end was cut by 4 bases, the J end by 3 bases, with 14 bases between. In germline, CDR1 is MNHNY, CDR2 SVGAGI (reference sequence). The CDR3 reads CASSFTGLPTDTQYF. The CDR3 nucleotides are TGTGCCAGCAGTTTCACAGGGCTTCCAACAGATACGCAGTATTTT.

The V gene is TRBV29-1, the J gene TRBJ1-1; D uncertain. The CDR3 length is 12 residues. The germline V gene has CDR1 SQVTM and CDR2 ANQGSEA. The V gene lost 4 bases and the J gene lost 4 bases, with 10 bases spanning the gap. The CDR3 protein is CSVVWGTTEAFF. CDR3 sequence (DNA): TGCAGCGTTGTATGGGGTACCACTGAAGCTTTCTTT.

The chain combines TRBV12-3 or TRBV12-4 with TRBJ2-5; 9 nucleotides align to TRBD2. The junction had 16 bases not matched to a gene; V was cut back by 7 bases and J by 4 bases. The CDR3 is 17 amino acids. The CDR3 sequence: CASTPTGGGRARETQYF. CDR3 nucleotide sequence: TGTGCCAGCACCCCCACTGGGGGCGGGAGGGCCCGAGAGACCCAGTACTTC.

The CDR3 coding sequence is TGCGCCAGCAGTCAACGGGAGGGACTTAATTACAATGAGCAGTTCTTC. Translation gives CASSQREGLNYNEQFF. The genes are TRBV23-1 and TRBJ2-1, with 8 bases fitting TRBD2. TRBV23-1 is an open reading frame whose function is uncertain. The CDR3 has 16 residues. Trimming took 2 bases from V and 4 from J; bases not matched to a gene: 7.

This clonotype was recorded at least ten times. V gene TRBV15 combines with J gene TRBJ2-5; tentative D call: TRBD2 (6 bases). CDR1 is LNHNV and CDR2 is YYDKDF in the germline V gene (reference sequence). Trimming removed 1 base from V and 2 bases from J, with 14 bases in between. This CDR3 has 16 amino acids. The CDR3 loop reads CATSRGRGAIQETQYF. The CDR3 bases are TGTGCCACCAGCAGAGGGAGGGGAGCGATTCAAGAGACCCAGTACTTC.

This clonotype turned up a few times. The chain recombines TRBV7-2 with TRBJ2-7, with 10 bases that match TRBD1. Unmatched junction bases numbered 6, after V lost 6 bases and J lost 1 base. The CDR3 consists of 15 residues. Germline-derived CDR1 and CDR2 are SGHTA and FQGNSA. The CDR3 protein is CASRVRDRGSYEQYF. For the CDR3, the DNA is TGTGCCAGCAGGGTACGGGACAGGGGATCCTACGAGCAGTACTTC.

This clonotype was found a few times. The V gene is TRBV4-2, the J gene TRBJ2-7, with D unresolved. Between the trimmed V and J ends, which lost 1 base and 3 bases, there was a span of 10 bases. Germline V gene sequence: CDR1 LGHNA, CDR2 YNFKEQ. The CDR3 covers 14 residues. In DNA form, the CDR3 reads TGTGCCAGCAGCCAAGGGGTAGCTGGCTACGAGCAGTACTTC. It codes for CASSQGVAGYEQYF.

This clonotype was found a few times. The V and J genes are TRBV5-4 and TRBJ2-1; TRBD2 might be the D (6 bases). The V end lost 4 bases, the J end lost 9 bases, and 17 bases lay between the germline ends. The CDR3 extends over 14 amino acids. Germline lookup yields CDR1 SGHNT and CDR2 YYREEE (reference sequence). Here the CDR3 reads CASSPGDRRGEQFF. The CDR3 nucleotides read TGTGCCAGCAGCCCGGGTGATAGGAGGGGTGAGCAGTTCTTC.

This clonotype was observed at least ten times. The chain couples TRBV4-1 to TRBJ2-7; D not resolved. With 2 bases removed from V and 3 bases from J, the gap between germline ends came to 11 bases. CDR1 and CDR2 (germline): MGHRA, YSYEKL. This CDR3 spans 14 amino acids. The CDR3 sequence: CASSQPTQSYEQYF. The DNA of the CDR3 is TGCGCCAGCAGCCAACCCACCCAAAGCTACGAGCAGTACTTC.

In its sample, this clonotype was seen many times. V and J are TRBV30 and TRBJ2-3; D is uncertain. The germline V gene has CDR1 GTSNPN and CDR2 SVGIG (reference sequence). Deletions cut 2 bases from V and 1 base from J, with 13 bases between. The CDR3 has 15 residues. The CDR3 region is CAWSRLGIGTDTQYF. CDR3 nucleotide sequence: TGTGCCTGGAGTCGTCTGGGGATTGGCACAGATACGCAGTATTTT.

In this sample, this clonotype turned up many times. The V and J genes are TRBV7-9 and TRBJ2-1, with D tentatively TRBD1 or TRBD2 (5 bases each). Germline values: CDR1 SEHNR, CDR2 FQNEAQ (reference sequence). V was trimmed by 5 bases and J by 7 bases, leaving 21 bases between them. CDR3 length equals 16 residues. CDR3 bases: TGTGCCAGCAGCCCCGGGGTGGGGCGACTTGATAATGAGCAGTTCTTC. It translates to CASSPGVGRLDNEQFF.

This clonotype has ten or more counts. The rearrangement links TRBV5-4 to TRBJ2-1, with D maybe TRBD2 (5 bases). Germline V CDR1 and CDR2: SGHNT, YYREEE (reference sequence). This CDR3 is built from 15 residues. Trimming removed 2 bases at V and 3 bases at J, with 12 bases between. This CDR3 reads CASSFLAEVYNEQFF. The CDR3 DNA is TGTGCCAGCAGCTTTCTCGCGGAGGTCTACAATGAGCAGTTCTTC.

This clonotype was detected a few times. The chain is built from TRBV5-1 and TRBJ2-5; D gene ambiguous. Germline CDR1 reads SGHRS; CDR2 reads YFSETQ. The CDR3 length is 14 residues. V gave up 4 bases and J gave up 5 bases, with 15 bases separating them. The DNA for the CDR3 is TGCGCCAGCAGCCCCGGTGGGCCCGGGGAGACCCAGTACTTC. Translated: CASSPGGPGETQYF.